This T cell receptor beta chain is from a study of type 1 regulatory T cells. Study-wide context: T-allo10 is an in vitro-generated, Tr1-enriched CD4 T cell product specific for alloantigen.

J lost 3 bases, V lost 5 bases, and 10 bases had no gene match. The CDR3 has 17 amino acids. Germline-derived CDR1 and CDR2 are SGHTA and FQGNSA. Each CDR3 protein gets one entry after TCRdb re-called the reads with MiXCR. The profile shows roughly 71,000 distinct CDR3 sequences, 50% to 70% of them singletons. To note about this clonotype: Its matching antigen is unknown.

Graft donor-derived T-allo10 cells were described as host-alloantigen-specific, anergic, and alloantigen-specifically suppressive. The chain combines TRBV7-2 with TRBJ2-3; TRBD2 agrees at 11 bases. The TCR comes from a human donor in good health. The sample taken for sequencing was cultured T cells, either the whole culture or a sorted T cell fraction (not recorded which). Subset meaning: Tr1-enriched cell product generated in vitro against host alloantigens. Written as DNA, the CDR3 is TGTGCCAGCAGCCCAAACCTACTAGCGGGAGTGACAGATACGCAGTATTTT. Translation: CASSPNLLAGVTDTQYF.